The T cell receptor (beta chain) described here comes from a study of T cell clonality in common variable immunodeficiency. Overall study results and limits: TCRbeta clonality was increased in CVID versus healthy controls.

This clone has at least ten counts. Its antigen is not identified. TCRdb's table, derived via immunoSEQ multiplex PCR, lists solely in-frame clones and lacks some. The sample is made up of tens of thousands of clones, none counted only once. Patients and controls were mostly of Caucasian heritage. The material sequenced was peripheral blood mononuclear cells. The sequence derives from a person aged 18-70 years in good health.

The CDR3 is CASGGGSGYEQYF. CDR3 DNA (partial): TGTGCCAGTGGGGGGGGCAGCGGCTACGAG. The chain carries TRBV6-2 or TRBV6-3 and TRBJ2-7; weak D call: TRBD2 (7 bases). The read stops 3 residues short of the end of the CDR3; the missing end is completed from the germline J gene. V lost 9 bases, J lost 3 bases, and 15 bases lay in between. Germline V gene data show CDR1 as MNHEY and CDR2 as SVGEGT. The CDR3 spans 13 residues.